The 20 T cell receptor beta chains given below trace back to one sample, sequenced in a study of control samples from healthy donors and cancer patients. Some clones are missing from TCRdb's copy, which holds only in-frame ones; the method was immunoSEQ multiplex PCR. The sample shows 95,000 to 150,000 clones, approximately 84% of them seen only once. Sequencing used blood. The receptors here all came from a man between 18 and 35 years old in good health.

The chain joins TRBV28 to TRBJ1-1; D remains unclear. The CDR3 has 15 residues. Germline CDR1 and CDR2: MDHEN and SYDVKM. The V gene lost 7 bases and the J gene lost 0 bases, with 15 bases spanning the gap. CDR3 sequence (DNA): TGTGCCAGCAAACGACGGGATCTCATGAACACTGAAGCTTTCTTT. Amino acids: CASKRRDLMNTEAFF.

The CDR3 DNA follows: TGTGCCAGCAGGAGGGATTCTGGAAACACCATATATTTT. Amino acids: CASRRDSGNTIYF. The genes are TRBV27 and TRBJ1-3; D is ambiguous. CDR3 length: 13 residues. From germline, CDR1 is MNHEY and CDR2 SMNVEV (reference sequence). Deletions cut 6 bases from V and 1 base from J, with 7 bases between.

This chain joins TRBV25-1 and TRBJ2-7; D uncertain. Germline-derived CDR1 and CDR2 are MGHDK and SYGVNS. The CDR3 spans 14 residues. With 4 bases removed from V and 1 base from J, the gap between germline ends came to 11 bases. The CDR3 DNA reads TGTGCCAGCAGTGGCGAGGACGCTTCCTACGAGCAGTACTTC. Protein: CASSGEDASYEQYF.

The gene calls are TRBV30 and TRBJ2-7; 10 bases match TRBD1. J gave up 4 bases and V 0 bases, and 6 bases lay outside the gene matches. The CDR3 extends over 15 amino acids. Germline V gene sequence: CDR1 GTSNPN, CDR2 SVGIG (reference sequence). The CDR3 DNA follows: TGTGCCTGGAGTGTACGACAGGGGGCGCCGTACGAGCAGTACTTC. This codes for CAWSVRQGAPYEQYF.

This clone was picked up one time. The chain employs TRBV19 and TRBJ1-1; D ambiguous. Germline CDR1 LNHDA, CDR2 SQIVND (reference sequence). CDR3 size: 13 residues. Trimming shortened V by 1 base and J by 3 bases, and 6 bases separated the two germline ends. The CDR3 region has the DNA TGTGCCAGTAGTATAGTGGTGTACACTGAAGCTTTCTTT. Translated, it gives CASSIVVYTEAFF.

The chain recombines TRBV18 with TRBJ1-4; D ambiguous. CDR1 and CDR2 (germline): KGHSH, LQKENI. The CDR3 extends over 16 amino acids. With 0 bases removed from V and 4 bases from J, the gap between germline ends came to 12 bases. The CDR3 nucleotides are TGTGCCAGCTCACCACCGGTCACGGGAATTAATGAAAAACTGTTTTTT. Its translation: CASSPPVTGINEKLFF.

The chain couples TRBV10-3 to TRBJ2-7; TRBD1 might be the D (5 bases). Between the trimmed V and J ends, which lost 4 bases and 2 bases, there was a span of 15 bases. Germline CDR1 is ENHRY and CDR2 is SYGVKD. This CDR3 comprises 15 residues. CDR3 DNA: TGTGCCATCAGTGTTGGCAGGGCGACTCCCTACGAGCAGTACTTC. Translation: CAISVGRATPYEQYF.

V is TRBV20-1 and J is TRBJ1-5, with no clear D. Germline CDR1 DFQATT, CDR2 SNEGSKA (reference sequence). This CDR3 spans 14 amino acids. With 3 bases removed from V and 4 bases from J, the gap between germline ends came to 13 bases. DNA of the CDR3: TGCAGTGCTAGTAGGACTTTGGGGAATCAGCCCCAGCATTTT. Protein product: CSASRTLGNQPQHF.

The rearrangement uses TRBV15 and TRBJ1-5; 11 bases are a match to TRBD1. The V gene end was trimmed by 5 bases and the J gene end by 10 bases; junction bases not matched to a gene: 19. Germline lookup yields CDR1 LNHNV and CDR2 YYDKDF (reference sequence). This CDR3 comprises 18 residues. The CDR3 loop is CATSLRDRGGNDAPPQHF. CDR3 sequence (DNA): TGTGCCACCAGCCTAAGGGACAGGGGGGGTAACGATGCCCCCCCCCAGCATTTT.

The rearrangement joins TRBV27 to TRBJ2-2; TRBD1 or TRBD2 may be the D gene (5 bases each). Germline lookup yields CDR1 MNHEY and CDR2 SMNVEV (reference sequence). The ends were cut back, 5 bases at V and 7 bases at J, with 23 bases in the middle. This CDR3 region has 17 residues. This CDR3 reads CASSPYGTASRVGELFF. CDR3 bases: TGTGCCAGCAGTCCATACGGGACGGCGAGCCGGGTCGGGGAGCTGTTTTTT.

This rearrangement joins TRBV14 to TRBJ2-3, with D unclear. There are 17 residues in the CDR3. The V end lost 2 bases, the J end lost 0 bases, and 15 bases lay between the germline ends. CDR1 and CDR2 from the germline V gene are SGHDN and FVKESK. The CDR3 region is CASSQNGAADSTDTQYF. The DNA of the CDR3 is TGTGCCAGCAGCCAAAACGGCGCGGCGGATAGCACAGATACGCAGTATTTT.

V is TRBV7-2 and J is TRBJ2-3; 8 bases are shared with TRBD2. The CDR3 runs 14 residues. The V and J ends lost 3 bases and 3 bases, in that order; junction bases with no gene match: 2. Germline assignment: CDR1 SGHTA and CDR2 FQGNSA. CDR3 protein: CASSFPSGTDTQYF. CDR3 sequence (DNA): TGTGCCAGCAGCTTTCCTAGCGGGACAGATACGCAGTATTTT.

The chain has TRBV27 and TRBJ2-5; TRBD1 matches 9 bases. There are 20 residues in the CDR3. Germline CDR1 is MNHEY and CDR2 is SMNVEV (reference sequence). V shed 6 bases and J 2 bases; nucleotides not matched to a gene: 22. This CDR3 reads CASSPTGTGRHYPIQETQYF. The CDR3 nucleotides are TGTGCCAGCAGCCCGACCGGGACAGGGAGACATTACCCTATACAAGAGACCCAGTACTTC.

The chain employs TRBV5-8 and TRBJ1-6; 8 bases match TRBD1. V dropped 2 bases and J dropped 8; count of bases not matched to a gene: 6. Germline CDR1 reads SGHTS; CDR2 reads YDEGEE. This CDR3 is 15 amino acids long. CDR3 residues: CASSFPRTGYSPLHF. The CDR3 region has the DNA TGTGCCAGCAGCTTTCCAAGGACAGGGTATTCACCCCTCCACTTT.

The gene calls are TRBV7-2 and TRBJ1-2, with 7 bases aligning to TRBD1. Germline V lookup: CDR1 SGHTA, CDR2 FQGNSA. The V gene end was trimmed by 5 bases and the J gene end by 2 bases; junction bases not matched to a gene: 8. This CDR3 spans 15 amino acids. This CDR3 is CASSQGGRLNYGYTF. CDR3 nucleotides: TGTGCCAGCAGCCAGGGGGGGCGTCTAAACTATGGCTACACCTTC.

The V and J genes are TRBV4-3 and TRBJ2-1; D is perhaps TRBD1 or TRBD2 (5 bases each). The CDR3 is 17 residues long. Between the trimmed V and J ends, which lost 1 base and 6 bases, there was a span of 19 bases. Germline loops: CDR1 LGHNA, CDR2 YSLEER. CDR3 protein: CASSQASATRGANEQFF. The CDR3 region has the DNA TGCGCCAGCAGCCAAGCTTCAGCGACCAGAGGGGCCAATGAGCAGTTCTTC.

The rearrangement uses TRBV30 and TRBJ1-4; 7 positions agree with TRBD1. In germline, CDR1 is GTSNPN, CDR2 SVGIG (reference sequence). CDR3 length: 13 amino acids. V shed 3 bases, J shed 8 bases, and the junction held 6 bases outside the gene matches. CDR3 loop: CAWRQGGREKLFF. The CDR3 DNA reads TGTGCCTGGAGGCAGGGGGGACGCGAAAAACTGTTTTTT.

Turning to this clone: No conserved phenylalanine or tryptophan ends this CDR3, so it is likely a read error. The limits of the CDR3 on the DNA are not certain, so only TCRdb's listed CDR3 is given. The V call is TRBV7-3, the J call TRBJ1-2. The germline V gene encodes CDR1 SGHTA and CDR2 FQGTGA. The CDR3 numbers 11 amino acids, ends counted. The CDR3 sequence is CASSLESTTPD.

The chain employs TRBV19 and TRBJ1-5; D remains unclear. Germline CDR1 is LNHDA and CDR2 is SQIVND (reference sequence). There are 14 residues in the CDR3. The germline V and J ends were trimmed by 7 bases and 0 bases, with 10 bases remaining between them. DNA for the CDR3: TGTGCCAGTAAAAATATCGATAGCAATCAGCCCCAGCATTTT. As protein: CASKNIDSNQPQHF.

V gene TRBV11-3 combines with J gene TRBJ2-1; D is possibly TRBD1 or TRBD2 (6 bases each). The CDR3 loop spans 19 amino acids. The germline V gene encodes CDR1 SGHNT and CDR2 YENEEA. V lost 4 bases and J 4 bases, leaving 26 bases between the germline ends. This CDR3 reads CASSSAVKGGAGQYNEQFF. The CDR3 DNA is TGTGCCAGCAGCTCCGCCGTTAAGGGGGGAGCGGGTCAATACAATGAGCAGTTCTTC.